This T cell receptor beta chain was sequenced during a study of cytomegalovirus exposure and HLA in healthy donors. Background on the study: Early released data had around 79 million unique TCRs, all coming from HLA-typed donors.

CDR1 is LGHNA, CDR2 YNFKEQ, per germline. The CDR3 totals 18 residues. The trim removed 1 base at V and 0 bases at J, leaving 8 bases unmatched. Only a few counts were recorded for this clone. Both 60 Vbeta primers and 13 Jbeta primers went into the PCR. Clones were sequenced by immunoSEQ multiplex PCR, and TCRdb holds only the in-frame ones, with some missing. The data show about 110,000 clones, with 78% seen just once and 1% to 1.5% held by the top ten. The chain couples TRBV4-2 to TRBJ1-5; TRBD1 matches at 8 bases. Input material: PBMCs. The sequence derives from a man under 40 in good health and CMV-seronegative. CDR3 protein: CASSQVRQGTHSNQPQHF. The CDR3 region has the DNA TGTGCCAGCAGCCAAGTCAGACAGGGGACGCATAGCAATCAGCCCCAGCATTTT.